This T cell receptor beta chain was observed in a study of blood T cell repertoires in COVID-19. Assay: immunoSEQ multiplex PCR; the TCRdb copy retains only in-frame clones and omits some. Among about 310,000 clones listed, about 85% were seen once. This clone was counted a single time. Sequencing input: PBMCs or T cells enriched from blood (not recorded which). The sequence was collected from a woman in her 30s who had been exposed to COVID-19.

CDR3 sequence: CASSKEVGDRPFYEQYF. The CDR3 DNA reads as TGTGCCAGCAGCAAAGAGGTTGGGGACAGACCTTTCTACGAGCAGTACTTC. The chain combines TRBV21-1 with TRBJ2-7; the table's D call, TRBD1, was not checked against the DNA. TRBV21-1 is annotated as a pseudogene. The CDR3 totals 17 residues.